Listed here is a single T cell receptor beta chain. The antigen is unknown. Method: immunoSEQ multiplex PCR; TCRdb's copy keeps in-frame clones and lacks some. Found here are around 180,000 clones, about 91% of them singletons; the top ten hold roughly 0.49%. This sample is drawn from a study of T cell responses to AZD1222 COVID-19 vaccine. Across the whole study: It was second doses at about 4 or about 12 weeks that were pooled. Study-wide results and caveats: Reports indicate that nearly half of spike-specific TCRs are directed at unmutated variant regions. Regions 160-218 and 743-854 held dominance among vaccine-associated CD4 TCRs, which spanned spike.

The input for sequencing was peripheral blood, taken on day 0 of AZD1222 vaccination. The sequence was obtained from an adult in good health.

As DNA, the CDR3 is TGTGCCAGCAGCTTTCGACTAGTTTTTGAGACCCAGTACTTC. Its translation is CASSFRLVFETQYF. The chain uses TRBV5-8 and TRBJ2-5; TRBD2 is a possible D gene (6 bases). Per the germline V gene, CDR1 is SGHTS and CDR2 is YDEGEE. The V gene lost 2 bases and the J gene lost 5 bases, with 13 bases spanning the gap. The CDR3 totals 14 residues.